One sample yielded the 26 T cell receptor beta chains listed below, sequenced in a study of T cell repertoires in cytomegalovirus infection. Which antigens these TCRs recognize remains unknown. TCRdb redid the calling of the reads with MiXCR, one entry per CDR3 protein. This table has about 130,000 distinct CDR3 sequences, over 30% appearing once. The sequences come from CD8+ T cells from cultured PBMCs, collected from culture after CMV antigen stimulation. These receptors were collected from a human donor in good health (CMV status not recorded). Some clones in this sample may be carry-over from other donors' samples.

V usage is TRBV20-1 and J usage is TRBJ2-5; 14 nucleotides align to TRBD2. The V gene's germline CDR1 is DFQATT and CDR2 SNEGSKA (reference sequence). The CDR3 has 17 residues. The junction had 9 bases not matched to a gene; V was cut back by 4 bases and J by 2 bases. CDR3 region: CSATRTWTSGGQETQYF. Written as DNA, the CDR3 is TGCAGTGCTACCCGAACTTGGACTAGCGGGGGGCAAGAGACCCAGTACTTC.

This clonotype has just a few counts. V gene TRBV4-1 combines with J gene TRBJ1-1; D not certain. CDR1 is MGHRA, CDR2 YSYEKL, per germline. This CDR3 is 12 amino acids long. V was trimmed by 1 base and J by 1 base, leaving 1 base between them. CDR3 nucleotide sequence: TGCGCCAGCAGCCAAGGGAACACTGAAGCTTTCTTT. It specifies CASSQGNTEAFF.

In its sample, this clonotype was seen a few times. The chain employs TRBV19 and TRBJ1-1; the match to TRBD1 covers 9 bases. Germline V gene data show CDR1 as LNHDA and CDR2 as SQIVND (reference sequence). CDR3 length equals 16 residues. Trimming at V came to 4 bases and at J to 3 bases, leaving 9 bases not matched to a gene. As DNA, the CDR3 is TGTGCCAGTAGTACTTTACGACAGGGGGTCGACACTGAAGCTTTCTTT. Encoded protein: CASSTLRQGVDTEAFF.

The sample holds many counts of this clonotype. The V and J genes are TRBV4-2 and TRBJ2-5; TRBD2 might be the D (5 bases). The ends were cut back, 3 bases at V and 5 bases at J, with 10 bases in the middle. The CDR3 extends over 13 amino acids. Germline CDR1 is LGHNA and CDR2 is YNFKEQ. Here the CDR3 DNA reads TGTGCCAGCAGCCAGGAACTAGTGGAGACCCAGTACTTC. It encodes CASSQELVETQYF.

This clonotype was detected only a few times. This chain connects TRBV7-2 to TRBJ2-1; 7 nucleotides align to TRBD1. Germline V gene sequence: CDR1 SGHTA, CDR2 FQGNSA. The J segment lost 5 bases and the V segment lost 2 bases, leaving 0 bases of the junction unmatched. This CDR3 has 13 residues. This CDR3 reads CASSLTGDNEQFF. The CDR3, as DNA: TGTGCCAGCAGCTTAACAGGGGACAATGAGCAGTTCTTC.

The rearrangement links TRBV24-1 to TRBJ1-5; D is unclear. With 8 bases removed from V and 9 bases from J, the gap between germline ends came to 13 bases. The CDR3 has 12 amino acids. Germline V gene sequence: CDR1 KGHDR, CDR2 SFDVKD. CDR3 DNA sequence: TGTGCCACCACGCTTTTGGTCTCGCCCCAGCATTTT. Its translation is CATTLLVSPQHF.

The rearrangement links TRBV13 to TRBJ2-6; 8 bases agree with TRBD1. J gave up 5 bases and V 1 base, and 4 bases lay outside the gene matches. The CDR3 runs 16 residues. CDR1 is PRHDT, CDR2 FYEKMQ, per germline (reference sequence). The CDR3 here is CASSLEQGEWANVLTF. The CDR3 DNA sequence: TGTGCCAGCAGCTTAGAACAGGGGGAATGGGCCAACGTCCTGACTTTC.

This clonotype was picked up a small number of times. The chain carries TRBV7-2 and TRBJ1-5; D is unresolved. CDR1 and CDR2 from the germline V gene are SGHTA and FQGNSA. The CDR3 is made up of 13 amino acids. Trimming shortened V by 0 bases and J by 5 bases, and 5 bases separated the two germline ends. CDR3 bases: TGTGCCAGCAGCTTAGCGGGAGATCAGCCCCAGCATTTT. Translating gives CASSLAGDQPQHF.

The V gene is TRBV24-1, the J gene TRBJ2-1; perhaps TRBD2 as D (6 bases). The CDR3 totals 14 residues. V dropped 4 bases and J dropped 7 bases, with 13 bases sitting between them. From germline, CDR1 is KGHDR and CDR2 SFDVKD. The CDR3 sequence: CATSDRSGRNEQFF. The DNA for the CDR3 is TGTGCCACCAGTGACAGGTCCGGGAGAAATGAGCAGTTCTTC.

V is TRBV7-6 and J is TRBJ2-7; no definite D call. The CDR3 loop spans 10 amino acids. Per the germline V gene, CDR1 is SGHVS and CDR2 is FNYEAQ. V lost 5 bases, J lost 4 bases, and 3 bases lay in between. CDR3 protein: CASSRYEQYF. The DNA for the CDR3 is TGTGCCAGCAGCCGTTACGAGCAGTACTTC. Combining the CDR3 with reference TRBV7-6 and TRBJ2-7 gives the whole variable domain GAGVSQSPRYKVTKRGQDVALRCDPISGHVSLYWYRQALGQGPEFLTYFNYEAQQDKSGLPNDRFSAERPEGSISTLTIQRTEQRDSAMYRCASSRYEQYFGPGTRLTVT.

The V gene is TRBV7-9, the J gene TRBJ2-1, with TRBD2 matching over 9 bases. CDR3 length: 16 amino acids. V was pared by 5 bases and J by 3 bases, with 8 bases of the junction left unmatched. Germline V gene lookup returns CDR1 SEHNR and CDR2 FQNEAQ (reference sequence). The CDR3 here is CASSPSSGVFYNEQFF. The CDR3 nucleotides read TGTGCCAGCAGCCCTTCTAGCGGGGTTTTCTACAATGAGCAGTTCTTC.

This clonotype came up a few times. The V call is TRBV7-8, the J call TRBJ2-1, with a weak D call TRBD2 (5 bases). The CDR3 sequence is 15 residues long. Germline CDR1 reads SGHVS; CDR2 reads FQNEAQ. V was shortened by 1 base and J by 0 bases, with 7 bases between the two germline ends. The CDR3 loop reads CASSLDGSSYNEQFF. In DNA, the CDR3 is TGTGCCAGCAGCTTAGATGGGAGCTCCTACAATGAGCAGTTCTTC.

The CDR3 is CASSVSSSYEQYF. For the CDR3, the DNA is TGTGCCAGTAGTGTGTCCAGTAGCTACGAGCAGTACTTC. This chain links TRBV19 with TRBJ2-7; D remains unclear. Germline V CDR1 and CDR2: LNHDA, SQIVND (reference sequence). V gave up 5 bases and J gave up 3 bases, with 11 bases separating them. The CDR3 covers 13 residues.

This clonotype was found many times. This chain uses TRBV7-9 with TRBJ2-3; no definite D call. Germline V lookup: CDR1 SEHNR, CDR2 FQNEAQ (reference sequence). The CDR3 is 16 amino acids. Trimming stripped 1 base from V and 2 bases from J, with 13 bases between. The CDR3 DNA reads TGTGCCAGCAGCTTAGTAGGGCAGTTGTTCACAGATACGCAGTATTTT. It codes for CASSLVGQLFTDTQYF.

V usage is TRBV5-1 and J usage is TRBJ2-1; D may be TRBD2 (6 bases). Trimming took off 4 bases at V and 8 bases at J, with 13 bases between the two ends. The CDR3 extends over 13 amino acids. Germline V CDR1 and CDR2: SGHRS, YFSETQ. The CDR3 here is CASSEGGSDEQFF. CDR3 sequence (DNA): TGCGCCAGCAGCGAAGGAGGGAGCGATGAGCAGTTCTTC.

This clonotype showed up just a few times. CDR3 amino acids: CASSPAGPGPQHF. CDR3 coding DNA: TGTGCCAGCAGCCCCGCAGGTCCTGGTCCCCAGCATTTT. The V gene is TRBV7-6, the J gene TRBJ1-5; no firm D call. The CDR3 length is 13 residues. The V gene's germline CDR1 is SGHVS and CDR2 FNYEAQ. Trimming stripped 5 bases from V and 10 bases from J, with 15 bases between.

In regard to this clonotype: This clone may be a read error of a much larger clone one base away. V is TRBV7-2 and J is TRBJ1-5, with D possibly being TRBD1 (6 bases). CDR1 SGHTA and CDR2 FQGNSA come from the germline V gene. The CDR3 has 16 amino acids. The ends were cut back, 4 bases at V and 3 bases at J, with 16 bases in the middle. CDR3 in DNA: TGTACCAGCAGCTCACAACAGGGAGGTACCAATCAGCCCCAGCATTTT. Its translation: CTSSSQQGGTNQPQHF.

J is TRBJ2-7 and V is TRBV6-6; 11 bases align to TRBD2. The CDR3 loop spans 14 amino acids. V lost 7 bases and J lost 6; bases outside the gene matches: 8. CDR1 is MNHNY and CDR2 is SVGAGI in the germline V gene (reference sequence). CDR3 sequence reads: CASTSLAGGPEQYF. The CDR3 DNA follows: TGTGCCAGCACGTCCCTAGCGGGGGGCCCCGAGCAGTACTTC.

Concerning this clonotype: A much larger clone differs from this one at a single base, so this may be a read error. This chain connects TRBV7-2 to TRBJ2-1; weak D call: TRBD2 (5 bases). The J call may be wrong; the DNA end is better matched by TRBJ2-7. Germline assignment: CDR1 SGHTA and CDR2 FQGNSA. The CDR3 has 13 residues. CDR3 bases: TGTGCCAGCAGCTTAGGCGGGTTCTATGAGCAGTACTTC. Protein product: CASSLGGFYEQYF.

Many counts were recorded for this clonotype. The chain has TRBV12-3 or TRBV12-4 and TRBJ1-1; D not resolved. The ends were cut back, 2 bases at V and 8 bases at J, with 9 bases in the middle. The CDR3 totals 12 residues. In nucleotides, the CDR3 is TGTGCCAGCAGTTTATCTGGACGGGAAGCTTTCTTT. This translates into CASSLSGREAFF.

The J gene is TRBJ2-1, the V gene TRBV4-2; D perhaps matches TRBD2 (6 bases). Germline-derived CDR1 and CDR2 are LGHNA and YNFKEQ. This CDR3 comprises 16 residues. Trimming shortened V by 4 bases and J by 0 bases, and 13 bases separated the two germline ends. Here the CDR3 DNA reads TGTGCCAGCAGCCGACTAGGGGTTTACTCCTACAATGAGCAGTTCTTC. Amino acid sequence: CASSRLGVYSYNEQFF.

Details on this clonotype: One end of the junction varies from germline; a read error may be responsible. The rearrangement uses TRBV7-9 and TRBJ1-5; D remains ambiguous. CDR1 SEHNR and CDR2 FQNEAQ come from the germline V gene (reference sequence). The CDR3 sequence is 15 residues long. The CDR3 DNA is TGTACCAGCAGCTTAGAGTGGTCGGGCAATCAGCCCCAGCATTTT. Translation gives CTSSLEWSGNQPQHF.

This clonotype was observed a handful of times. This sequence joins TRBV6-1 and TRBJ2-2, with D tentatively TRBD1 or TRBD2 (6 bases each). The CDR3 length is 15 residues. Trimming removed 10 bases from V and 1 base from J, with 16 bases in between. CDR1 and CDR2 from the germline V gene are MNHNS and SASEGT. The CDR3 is CATWGAGLNTGELFF. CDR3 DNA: TGTGCCACCTGGGGGGCCGGCCTGAACACCGGGGAGCTGTTTTTT.

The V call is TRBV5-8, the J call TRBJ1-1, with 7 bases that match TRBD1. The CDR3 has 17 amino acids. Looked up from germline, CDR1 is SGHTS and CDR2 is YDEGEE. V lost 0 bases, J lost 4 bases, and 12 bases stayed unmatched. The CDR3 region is CASSLEGVDRVGTEAFF. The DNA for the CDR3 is TGTGCCAGCAGCTTGGAGGGTGTAGACAGGGTAGGCACTGAAGCTTTCTTT.

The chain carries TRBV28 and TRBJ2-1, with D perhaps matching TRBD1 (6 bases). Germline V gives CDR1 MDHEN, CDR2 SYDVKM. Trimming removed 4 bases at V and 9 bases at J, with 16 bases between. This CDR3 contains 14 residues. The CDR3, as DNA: TGTGCCAGCAGTTACCGGGACACCGAGGGTGAGCAGTTCTTC. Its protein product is CASSYRDTEGEQFF.

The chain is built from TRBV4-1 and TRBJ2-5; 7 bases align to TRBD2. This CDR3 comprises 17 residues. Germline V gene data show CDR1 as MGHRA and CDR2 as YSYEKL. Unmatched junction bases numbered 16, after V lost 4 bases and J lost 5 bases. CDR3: CASSPPTHSGARETQYF. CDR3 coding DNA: TGCGCCAGCAGCCCTCCCACCCACAGCGGGGCGCGCGAGACCCAGTACTTC.